Each of the 8 T cell receptor beta chains below was sequenced from the same sample in a study of OX40 agonist ivuxolimab in advanced cancers. Measured with immunoSEQ multiplex PCR; TCRdb has only the in-frame clones, and not every one. The repertoire consists of about 50,000 clones, with around nine tenths occurring once and the leading ten covering 11% to 15%. Sequencing used CD4+ or CD8+ T cells sorted from blood, obtained in a trial of the OX40 agonist ivuxolimab. These TCRs come from an adult with an advanced solid tumor such as melanoma, head and neck, liver or kidney cancer.

The V and J genes are TRBV5-4 and TRBJ1-2; 8 bases agree with TRBD1. The germline V gene encodes CDR1 SGHNT and CDR2 YYREEE (reference sequence). CDR3 length equals 15 residues. V lost 5 bases and J lost 4; bases outside the gene matches: 10. The CDR3 DNA reads TGTGCCAGCAGTCACGCGGGACAGGACTTCTATGGCTACACCTTC. Translation gives CASSHAGQDFYGYTF.

J is TRBJ2-2 and V is TRBV6-1; no firm D call. V was trimmed by 0 bases and J by 6 bases, leaving 11 bases between them. The CDR3 is 15 amino acids. Germline V gene lookup returns CDR1 MNHNS and CDR2 SASEGT. The CDR3, as DNA: TGTGCCAGCAGTGAAGCGCTAGGCTCGCCCGGGGAGCTGTTTTTT. Translated, it gives CASSEALGSPGELFF.

The chain recombines TRBV5-6 with TRBJ1-2; no clear D. The germline V gene has CDR1 SGHDT and CDR2 YYEEEE. V was cut by 1 base and J by 0 bases, with 7 bases left in between. This CDR3 region has 14 residues. The DNA of the CDR3 is TGTGCCAGCAGCTTGCTATTTGCTAACTATGGCTACACCTTC. The encoded protein is CASSLLFANYGYTF.

The chain carries TRBV5-5 and TRBJ2-7, with TRBD1 matching over 9 bases. Trimming took 2 bases from V and 0 from J; bases not matched to a gene: 3. CDR3 length: 15 amino acids. In germline, CDR1 is SGHKS, CDR2 YYEKEE (reference sequence). The CDR3 bases are TGTGCCAGCAGCTTCGGGACAGGGAACTCCTACGAGCAGTACTTC. Its protein product is CASSFGTGNSYEQYF.

J is TRBJ1-6 and V is TRBV9, with TRBD1 matching over 9 bases. The CDR3 runs 15 residues. The V segment lost 0 bases and the J segment 7 bases; nucleotides outside the gene matches: 2. In germline, CDR1 is SGDLS, CDR2 YYNGEE. CDR3 coding DNA: TGTGCCAGCAGCGTAGGGACAGGGGAGAATTCACCCCTCCACTTT. This encodes CASSVGTGENSPLHF.

The genes are TRBV11-2 and TRBJ2-3; D gene ambiguous. V lost 0 bases, J lost 6 bases, and 13 bases lay in between. The CDR3 extends over 15 amino acids. Germline V lookup: CDR1 SGHAT, CDR2 FQNNGV. This chain's CDR3 is CASSLDIPGRDTQYF. The CDR3 DNA reads TGTGCCAGCAGCTTAGACATCCCCGGACGTGATACGCAGTATTTT.

This clone was seen a single time. The J gene is TRBJ2-7, the V gene TRBV13; 8 bases map to TRBD1. The V gene end was trimmed by 0 bases and the J gene end by 3 bases; junction bases not matched to a gene: 4. This CDR3 is built from 15 residues. Germline CDR1 and CDR2: PRHDT and FYEKMQ (reference sequence). The CDR3, as DNA: TGTGCCAGCAGCTTAGGCAGGGGGCTTCGCTACGAGCAGTACTTC. Protein: CASSLGRGLRYEQYF.

The chain carries TRBV6-1 and TRBJ2-7, with D tentatively TRBD1 or TRBD2 (5 bases each). V lost 5 bases and J 0 bases, leaving 8 bases between the germline ends. The CDR3 sequence is 13 residues long. The germline CDR1 and CDR2 sequences are MNHNS and SASEGT. The CDR3 spells CASSWDLSYEQYF. CDR3 nucleotide sequence: TGTGCCAGCAGTTGGGACCTCTCCTACGAGCAGTACTTC.